This record concerns one TCR beta chain sequence. This entry comes from a study of T cell responses to AZD1222 COVID-19 vaccine. The CDR3 loop spans 15 amino acids. V shed 0 bases, J shed 7 bases, and the junction held 5 bases outside the gene matches. Germline V gives CDR1 MNHEY, CDR2 SVGEGT. The table came from immunoSEQ multiplex PCR; TCRdb's copy has only in-frame clones and leaves some out. There are about 78,000 clones in the sample; nearly 90% occur only once, and around 5.1% lies in the top ten. Material: peripheral blood, obtained on day 0 of MenACWY control vaccination. V usage is TRBV6-2 or TRBV6-3 and J usage is TRBJ1-5; 8 bases are shared with TRBD1. The TCR sequence derives from an adult in good health. CDR3: CASSYSSGQGQPQHF. As DNA, the CDR3 is TGTGCCAGCAGTTACTCAAGTGGACAGGGCCAGCCCCAGCATTTT.